This T cell receptor beta chain is from a study of T cell responses to AZD1222 COVID-19 vaccine (dated by TCRdb to the early 2020s). Study-level background: AZD1222 recipients given second doses at about 4 weeks or at about 12 weeks were pooled, since spike-specific TCR depth and breadth were not found to differ between the two schedules. A total of approximately 240 trial participants underwent TCR sequencing, of whom 200 to 220 had received two doses of AZD1222 and some 26 had received two doses of the MenACWY control vaccine. Trial participants were enrolled by age into 18-55, 56-69 and 70-plus year subgroups, with approximately 150, 30 and 60 TCR-sequenced participants respectively. Points the paper makes about the study in general: Vaccine-associated CD4 TCRs spanned the whole spike protein, with dominant responses in regions 160-218 and 743-854. Because no samples from the day 14 peak response were available, repertoires could be characterized only after the peak T cell response. Conclusions about previously exposed vaccinees are limited because only five to seven AZD1222 recipients were SARS-CoV-2 seropositive at baseline. Most participants were white British and females outnumbered males, and the authors suggested that clonal diversity may have been underestimated. In the small 56-69-year group, the increase in depth fell short of significance, most likely because of low power. Reportedly, close to half of the unique spike-specific TCRs recognized epitopes lying outside the regions that are mutated in the B.1.351 and B.1.1.7 variants. After two AZD1222 doses, both the breadth and the depth of spike-specific TCRs were significantly higher than at day 0 and than in MenACWY recipients.

Read against the paper, the sample's time point label means: baseline before first vaccination. Vaccinee samples came from UK trials COV001 and COV002, including a single-blind randomized controlled phase 2/3 trial of AZD1222 (ChAdOx1 nCoV-19) in healthy adults. For TCRbeta chain sequencing, PBMC samples were collected from trial participants at day 0 and at day 28 after the second dose. The CDR3 regions of human TCRbeta chains were analyzed by immunosequencing. Processing in the source paper ran as follows. Repertoire TCRs were matched against a reference library of SARS-CoV-2-specific TCRs generated with the MIRA antigen-specificity platform. Breadth meant the fraction of unique TCRs that were SARS-CoV-2-associated, whereas depth meant the fraction of total T cells that were SARS-CoV-2-associated. Using the MIRA data, every spike-specific TCR was mapped to the spike region that the TCR reacted to and assigned to either a CD4 or a CD8 class. Log10-transformed breadth and depth values were compared by one-way ANOVA with Sidak's multiple comparisons tests. TCRdb limited this immuneACCESS table to in-frame rearrangements with V and J called. A share of clones is missing; checked studies link under half to unresolved V genes, and the rest is unexplained. V and J calls and clone size come straight from that table; D and trimming were deduced from the DNA. This sample lists over 120,000 clones; over 75% were detected once. The top ten constitute more than 1.5% of the sample.

From its cysteine to its phenylalanine, the CDR3 spans 14 amino acids. The only DNA kept is the CDR3, 42 bases in frame from the first base. As encoded in the germline V gene, CDR1 is SGHAT while CDR2 is FQNNGV. Germline trimming: 5 bases from V, 5 bases from J; junction bases outside gene matches: 8. To note about this clone: Its antigen specificity is not known. Base qualities were left out, and no much larger clone turns up one base away.

This TCR was sampled from an adult in good health. This specimen consisted of peripheral blood, obtained on day 0 of AZD1222 vaccination. Recombination joined TRBV11-2 with TRBJ1-2; a stretch of 7 junction bases matches TRBD1. At the DNA level, the sequence is TGTGCCAGCAGCCAGGGACAGTGGAAATATGGCTACACCTTC. Translated, it reads CASSQGQWKYGYTF. With the portions outside the CDR3 filled from the reference TRBV11-2 and TRBJ1-2 genes, the complete variable region becomes EAGVAQSPRYKIIEKRQSVAFWCNPISGHATLYWYQQILGQGPKLLIQFQNNGVVDDSQLPKDRFSAERLKGVDSTLKIQPAKLEDSAVYLCASSQGQWKYGYTFGSGTRLTVV.